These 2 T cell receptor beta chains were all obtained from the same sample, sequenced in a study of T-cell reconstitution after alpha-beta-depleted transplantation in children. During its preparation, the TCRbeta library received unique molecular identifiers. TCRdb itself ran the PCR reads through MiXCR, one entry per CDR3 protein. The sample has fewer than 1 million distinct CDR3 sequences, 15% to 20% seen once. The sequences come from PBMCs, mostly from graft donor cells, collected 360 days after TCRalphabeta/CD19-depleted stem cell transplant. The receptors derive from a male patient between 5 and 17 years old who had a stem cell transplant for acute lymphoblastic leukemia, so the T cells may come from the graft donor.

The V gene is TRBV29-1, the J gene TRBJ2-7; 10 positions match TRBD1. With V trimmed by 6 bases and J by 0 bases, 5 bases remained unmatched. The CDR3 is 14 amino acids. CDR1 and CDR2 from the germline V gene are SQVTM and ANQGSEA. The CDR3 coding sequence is TGCAGCGTCCCCGGGACAGGGGCCTCCTACGAGCAGTACTTC. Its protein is CSVPGTGASYEQYF.

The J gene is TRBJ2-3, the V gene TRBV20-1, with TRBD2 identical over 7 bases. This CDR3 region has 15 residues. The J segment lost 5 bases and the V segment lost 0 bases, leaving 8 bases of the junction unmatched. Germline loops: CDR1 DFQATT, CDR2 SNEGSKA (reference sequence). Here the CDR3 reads CSAREGTTRRDTQYF. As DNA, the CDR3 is TGCAGTGCTAGAGAAGGGACTACCCGAAGAGATACGCAGTATTTT.